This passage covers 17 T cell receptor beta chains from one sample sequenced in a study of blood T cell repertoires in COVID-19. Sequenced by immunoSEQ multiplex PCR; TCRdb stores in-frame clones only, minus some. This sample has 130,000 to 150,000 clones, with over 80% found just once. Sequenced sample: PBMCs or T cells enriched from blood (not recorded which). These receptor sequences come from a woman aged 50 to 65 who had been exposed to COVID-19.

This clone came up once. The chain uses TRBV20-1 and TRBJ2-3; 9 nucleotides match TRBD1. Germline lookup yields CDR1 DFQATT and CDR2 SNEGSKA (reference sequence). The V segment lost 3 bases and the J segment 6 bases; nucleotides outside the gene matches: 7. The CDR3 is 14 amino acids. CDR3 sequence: CSASTGGRTDTQYF. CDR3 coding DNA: TGCAGTGCTAGTACAGGGGGCAGGACGGATACGCAGTATTTT.

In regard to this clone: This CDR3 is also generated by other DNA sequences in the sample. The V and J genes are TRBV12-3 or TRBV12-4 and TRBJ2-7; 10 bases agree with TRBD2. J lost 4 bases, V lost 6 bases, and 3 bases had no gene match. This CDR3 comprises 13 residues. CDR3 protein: CASSRTSGYEQYF. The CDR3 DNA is TGTGCCAGCAGCCGGACTAGCGGATACGAGCAGTACTTC.

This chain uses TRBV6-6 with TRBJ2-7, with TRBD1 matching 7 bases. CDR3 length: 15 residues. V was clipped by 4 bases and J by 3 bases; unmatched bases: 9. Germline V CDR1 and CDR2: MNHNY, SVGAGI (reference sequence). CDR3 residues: CASSSTGAVLYEQYF. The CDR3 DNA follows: TGTGCCAGCAGTTCCACAGGGGCCGTCCTCTACGAGCAGTACTTC.

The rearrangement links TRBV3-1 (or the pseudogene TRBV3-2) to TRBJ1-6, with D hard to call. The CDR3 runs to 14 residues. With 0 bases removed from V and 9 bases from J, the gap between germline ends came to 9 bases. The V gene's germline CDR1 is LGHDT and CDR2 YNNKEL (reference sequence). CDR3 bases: TGTGCCAGCAGCCAAGAGGCCCGGAGTTCACCCCTCCACTTT. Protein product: CASSQEARSSPLHF.

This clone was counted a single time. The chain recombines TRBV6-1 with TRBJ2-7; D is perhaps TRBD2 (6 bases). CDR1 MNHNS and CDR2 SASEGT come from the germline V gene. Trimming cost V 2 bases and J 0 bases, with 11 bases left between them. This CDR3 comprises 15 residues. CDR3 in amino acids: CASSEWTGVSYEQYF. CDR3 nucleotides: TGTGCCAGCAGTGAATGGACGGGAGTCTCCTACGAGCAGTACTTC.

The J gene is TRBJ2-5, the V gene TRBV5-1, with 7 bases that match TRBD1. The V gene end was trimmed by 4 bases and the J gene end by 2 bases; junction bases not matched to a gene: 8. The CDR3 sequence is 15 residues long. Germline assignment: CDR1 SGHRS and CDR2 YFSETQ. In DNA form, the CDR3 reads TGCGCCAGCAGCCCGGCCGGGACAGTTCAAGAGACCCAGTACTTC. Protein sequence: CASSPAGTVQETQYF.

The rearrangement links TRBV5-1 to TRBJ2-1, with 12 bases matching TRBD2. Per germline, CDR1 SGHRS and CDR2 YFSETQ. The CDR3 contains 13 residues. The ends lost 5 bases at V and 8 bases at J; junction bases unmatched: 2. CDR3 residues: CASRTSGSDEQFF. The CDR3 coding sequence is TGCGCCAGCAGGACTAGCGGGAGTGATGAGCAGTTCTTC.

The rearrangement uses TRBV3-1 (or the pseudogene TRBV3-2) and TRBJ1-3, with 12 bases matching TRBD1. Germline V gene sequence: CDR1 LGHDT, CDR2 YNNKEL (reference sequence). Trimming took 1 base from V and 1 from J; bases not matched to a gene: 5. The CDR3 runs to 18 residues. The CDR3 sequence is CASSQGGTGGFSGNTIYF. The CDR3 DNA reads TGTGCCAGCAGCCAAGGGGGGACAGGGGGCTTTTCTGGAAACACCATATATTTT.

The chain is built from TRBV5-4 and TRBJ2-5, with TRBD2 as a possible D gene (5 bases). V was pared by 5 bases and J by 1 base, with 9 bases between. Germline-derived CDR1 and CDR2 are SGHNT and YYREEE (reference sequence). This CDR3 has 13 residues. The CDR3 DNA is TGTGCCAGCAGAACCGGGATCCAAGAGACCCAGTACTTC. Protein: CASRTGIQETQYF.

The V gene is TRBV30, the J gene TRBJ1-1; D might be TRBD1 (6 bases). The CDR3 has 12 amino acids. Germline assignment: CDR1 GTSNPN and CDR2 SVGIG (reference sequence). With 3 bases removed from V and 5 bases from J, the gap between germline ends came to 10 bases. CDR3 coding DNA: TGTGCCTGGAGGGGACAATGGACTGAAGCTTTCTTT. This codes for CAWRGQWTEAFF. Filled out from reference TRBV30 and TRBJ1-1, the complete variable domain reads SQTIHQWPATLVQPVGSPLSLECTVEGTSNPNLYWYRQAAGRGLQLLFYSVGIGQISSEVPQNLSASRPQDRQFILSSKKLLLSDSGFYLCAWRGQWTEAFFGQGTRLTVV.

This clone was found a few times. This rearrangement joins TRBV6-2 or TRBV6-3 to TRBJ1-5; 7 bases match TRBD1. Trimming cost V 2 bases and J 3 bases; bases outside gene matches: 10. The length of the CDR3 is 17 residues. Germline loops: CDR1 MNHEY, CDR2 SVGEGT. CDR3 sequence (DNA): TGTGCCAGCAGTTACAGAGCAGGGGGGCCCCTCAATCAGCCCCAGCATTTT. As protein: CASSYRAGGPLNQPQHF.

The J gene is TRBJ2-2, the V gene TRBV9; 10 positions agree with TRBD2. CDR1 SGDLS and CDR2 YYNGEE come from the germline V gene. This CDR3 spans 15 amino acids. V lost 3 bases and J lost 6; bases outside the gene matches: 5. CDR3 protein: CASSAGLAEAGELFF. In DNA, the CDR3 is TGTGCCAGCAGCGCCGGACTAGCGGAAGCCGGGGAGCTGTTTTTT.

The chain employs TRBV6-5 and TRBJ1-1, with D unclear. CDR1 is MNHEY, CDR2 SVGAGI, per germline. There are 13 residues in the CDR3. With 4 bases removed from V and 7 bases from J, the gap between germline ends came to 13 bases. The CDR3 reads CASSSPRGIEAFF. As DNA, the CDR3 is TGTGCCAGCAGTTCGCCCAGAGGAATTGAAGCTTTCTTT.

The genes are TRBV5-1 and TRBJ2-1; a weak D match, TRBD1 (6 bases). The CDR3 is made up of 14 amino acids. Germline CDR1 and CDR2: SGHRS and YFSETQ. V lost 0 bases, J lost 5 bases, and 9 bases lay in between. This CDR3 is CASSLDSGDNEQFF. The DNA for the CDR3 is TGCGCCAGCAGCTTGGATTCAGGGGACAATGAGCAGTTCTTC.

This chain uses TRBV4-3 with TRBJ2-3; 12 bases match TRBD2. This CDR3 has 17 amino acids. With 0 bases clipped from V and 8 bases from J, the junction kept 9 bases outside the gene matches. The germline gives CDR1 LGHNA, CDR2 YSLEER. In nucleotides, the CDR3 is TGCGCCAGCAGCCAAGATCCTAGCGGGGGGGTGGTCGGTACGCAGTATTTT. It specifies CASSQDPSGGVVGTQYF.

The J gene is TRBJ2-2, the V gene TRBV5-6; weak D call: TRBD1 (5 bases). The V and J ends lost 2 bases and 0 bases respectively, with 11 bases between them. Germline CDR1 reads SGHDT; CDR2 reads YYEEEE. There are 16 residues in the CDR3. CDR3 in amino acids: CASSFGPDTNTGELFF. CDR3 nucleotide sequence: TGTGCCAGCAGCTTTGGCCCGGACACGAACACCGGGGAGCTGTTTTTT.

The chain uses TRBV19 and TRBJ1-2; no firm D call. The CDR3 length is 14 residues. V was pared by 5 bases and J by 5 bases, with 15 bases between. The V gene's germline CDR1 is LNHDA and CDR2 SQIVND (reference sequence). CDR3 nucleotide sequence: TGTGCCAGTAGTTCCGGGGAGGGATGGTATGGCTACACCTTC. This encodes CASSSGEGWYGYTF.